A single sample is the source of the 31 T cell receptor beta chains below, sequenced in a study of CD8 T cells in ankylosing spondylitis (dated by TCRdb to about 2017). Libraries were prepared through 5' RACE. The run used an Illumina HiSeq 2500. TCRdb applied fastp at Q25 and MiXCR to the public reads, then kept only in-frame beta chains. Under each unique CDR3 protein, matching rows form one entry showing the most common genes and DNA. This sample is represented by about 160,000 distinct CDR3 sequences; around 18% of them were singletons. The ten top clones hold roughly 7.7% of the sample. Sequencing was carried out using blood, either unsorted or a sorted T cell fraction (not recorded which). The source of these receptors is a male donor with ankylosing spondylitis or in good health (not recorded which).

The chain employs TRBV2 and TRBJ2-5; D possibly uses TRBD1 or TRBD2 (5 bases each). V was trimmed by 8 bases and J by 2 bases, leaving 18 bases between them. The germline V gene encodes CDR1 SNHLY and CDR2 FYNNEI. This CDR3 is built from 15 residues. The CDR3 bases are TGTGCCAGCGATTACGGGGCTAGCATTCAAGAGACCCAGTACTTC. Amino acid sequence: CASDYGASIQETQYF. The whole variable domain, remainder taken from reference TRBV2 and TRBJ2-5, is EPEVTQTPSHQVTQMGQEVILRCVPISNHLYFYWYRQILGQKVEFLVSFYNNEISEKSEIFDDQFSVERPDGSNFTLKIRSTKLEDSAMYFCASDYGASIQETQYFGPGTRLLVL.

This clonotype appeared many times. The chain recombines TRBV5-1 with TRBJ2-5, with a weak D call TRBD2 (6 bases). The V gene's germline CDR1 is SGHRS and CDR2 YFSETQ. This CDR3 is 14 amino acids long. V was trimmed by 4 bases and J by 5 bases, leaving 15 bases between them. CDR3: CASSAPGVWETQYF. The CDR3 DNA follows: TGCGCCAGCAGCGCGCCGGGAGTATGGGAGACCCAGTACTTC. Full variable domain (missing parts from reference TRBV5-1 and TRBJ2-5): KAGVTQTPRYLIKTRGQQVTLSCSPISGHRSVSWYQQTPGQGLQFLFEYFSETQRNKGNFPGRFSGRQFSNSRSEMNVSTLELGDSALYLCASSAPGVWETQYFGPGTRLLVL.

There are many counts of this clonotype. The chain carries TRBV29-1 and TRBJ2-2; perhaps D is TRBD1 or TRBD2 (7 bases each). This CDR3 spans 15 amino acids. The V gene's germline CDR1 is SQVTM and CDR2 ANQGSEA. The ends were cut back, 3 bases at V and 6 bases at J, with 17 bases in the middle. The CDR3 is CSVEGRGRVPGELFF. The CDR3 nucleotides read TGCAGCGTTGAGGGGAGGGGGCGCGTTCCCGGGGAGCTGTTTTTT.

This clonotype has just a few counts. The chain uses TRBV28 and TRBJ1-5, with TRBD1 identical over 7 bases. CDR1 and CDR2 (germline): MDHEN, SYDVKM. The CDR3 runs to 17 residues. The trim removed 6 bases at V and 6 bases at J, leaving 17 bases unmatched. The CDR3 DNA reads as TGTGCCAGCAGCGTCACAGGGCTAAGGGGGCCTAGTCAGCCCCAGCATTTT. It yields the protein CASSVTGLRGPSQPQHF.

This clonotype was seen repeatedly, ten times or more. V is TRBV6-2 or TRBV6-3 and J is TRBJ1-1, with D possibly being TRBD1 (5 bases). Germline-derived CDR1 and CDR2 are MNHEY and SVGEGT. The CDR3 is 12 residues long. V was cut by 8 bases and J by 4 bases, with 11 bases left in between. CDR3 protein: CASEGLGTEAFF. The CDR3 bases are TGTGCCAGCGAGGGGCTAGGCACTGAAGCTTTCTTT.

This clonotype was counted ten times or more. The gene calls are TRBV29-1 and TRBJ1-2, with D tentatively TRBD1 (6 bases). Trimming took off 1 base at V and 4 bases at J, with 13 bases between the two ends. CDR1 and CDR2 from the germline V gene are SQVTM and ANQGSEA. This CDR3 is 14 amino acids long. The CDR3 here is CSVEVQGRGYGYTF. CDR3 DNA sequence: TGCAGCGTTGAAGTACAGGGAAGGGGCTATGGCTACACCTTC.

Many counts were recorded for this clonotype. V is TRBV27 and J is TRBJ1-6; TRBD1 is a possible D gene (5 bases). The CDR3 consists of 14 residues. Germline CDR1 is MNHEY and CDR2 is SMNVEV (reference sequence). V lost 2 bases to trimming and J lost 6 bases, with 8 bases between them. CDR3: CASSLRGLNSPLHF. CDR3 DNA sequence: TGTGCCAGCAGTTTACGGGGCCTTAATTCACCCCTCCACTTT.

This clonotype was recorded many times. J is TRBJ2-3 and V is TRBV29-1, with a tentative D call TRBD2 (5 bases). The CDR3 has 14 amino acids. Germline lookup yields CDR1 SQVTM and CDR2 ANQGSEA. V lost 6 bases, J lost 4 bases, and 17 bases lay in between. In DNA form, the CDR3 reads TGCAGCGTAGGAGGATACCCGGTTTCAGATACGCAGTATTTT. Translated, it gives CSVGGYPVSDTQYF.

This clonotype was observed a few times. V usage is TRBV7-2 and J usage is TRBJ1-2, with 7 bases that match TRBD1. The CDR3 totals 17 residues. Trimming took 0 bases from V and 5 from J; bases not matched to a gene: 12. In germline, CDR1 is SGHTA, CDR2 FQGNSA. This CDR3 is CASSLATPTGSGYGYTF. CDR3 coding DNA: TGTGCCAGCAGCTTAGCGACCCCGACAGGGTCGGGGTATGGCTACACCTTC.

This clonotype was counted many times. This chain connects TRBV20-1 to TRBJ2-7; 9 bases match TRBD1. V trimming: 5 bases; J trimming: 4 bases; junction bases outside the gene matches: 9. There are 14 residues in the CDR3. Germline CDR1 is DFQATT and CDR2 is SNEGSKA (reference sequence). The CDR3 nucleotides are TGCAGTGCTCCTTCACAGGGGGCAGGTTACGAGCAGTACTTC. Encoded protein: CSAPSQGAGYEQYF.

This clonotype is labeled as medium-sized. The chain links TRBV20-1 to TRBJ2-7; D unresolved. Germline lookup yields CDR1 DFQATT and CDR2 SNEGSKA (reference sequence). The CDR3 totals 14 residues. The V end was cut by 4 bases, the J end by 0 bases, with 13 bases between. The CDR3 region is CSATKTESSYEQYF. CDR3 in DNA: TGCAGTGCTACCAAGACTGAAAGCTCCTACGAGCAGTACTTC.

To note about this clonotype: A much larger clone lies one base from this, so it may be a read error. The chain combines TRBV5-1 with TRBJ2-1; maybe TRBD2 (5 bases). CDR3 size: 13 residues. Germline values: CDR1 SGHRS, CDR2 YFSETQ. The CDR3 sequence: CASRLDAYNAQFF. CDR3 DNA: TGCGCCAGCAGACTAGATGCTTACAATGCGCAGTTCTTC.

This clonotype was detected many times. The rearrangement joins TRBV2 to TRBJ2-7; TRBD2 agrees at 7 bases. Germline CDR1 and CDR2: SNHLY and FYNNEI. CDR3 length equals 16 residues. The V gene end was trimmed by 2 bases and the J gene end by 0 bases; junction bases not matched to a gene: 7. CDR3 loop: CASSETGTTSSYEQYF. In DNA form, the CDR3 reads TGTGCCAGCAGTGAAACCGGGACTACCTCCTCCTACGAGCAGTACTTC.

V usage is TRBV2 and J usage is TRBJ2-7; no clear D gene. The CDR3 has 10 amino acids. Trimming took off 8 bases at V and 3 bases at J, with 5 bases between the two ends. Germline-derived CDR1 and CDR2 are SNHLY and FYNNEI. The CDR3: CASGHYEQYF. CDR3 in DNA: TGTGCCAGCGGTCACTACGAGCAGTACTTC.

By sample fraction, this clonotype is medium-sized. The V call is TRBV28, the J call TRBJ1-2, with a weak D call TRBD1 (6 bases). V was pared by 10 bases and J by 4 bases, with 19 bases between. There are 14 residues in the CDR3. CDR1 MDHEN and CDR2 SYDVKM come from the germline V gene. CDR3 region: CATFGGARSYGYTF. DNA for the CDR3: TGTGCCACCTTTGGGGGGGCGCGTAGCTATGGCTACACCTTC.

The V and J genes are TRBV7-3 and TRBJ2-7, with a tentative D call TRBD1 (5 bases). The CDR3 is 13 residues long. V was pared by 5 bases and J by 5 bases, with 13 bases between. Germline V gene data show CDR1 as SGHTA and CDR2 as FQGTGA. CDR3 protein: CASSTGQVHEQYF. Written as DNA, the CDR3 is TGTGCCAGCAGCACCGGACAAGTCCACGAGCAGTACTTC.

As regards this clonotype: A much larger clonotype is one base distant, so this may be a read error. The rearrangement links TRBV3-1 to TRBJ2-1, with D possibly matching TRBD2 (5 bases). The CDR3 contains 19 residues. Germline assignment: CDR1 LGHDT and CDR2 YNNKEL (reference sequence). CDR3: CACSSTSATPLYSYNEQFF. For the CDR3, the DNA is TGTGCCTGCAGTTCAACTAGTGCTACCCCATTATACTCCTACAATGAGCAGTTCTTC.

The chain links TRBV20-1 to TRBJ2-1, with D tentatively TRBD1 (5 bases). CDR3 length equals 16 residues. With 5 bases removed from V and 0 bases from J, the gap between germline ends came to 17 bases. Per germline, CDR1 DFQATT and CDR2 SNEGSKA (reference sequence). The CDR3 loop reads CSAWGSAPSSYNEQFF. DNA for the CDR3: TGCAGTGCTTGGGGCTCTGCGCCAAGCTCCTACAATGAGCAGTTCTTC.

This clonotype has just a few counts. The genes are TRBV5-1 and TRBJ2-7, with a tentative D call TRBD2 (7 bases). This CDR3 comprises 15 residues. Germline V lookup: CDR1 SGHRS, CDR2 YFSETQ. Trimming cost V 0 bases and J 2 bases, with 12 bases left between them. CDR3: CASSLDGGATYEQYF. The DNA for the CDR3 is TGCGCCAGCAGCTTGGATGGGGGGGCAACCTACGAGCAGTACTTC.

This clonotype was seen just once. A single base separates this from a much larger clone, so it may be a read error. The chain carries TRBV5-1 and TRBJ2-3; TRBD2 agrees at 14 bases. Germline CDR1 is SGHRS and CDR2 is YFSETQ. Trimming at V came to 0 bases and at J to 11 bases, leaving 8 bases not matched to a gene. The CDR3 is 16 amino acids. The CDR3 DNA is TGCGCCAGCAGCTTGGACGTGGGACTAGCGGGAGTGAAGCAGTATTTT. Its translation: CASSLDVGLAGVKQYF. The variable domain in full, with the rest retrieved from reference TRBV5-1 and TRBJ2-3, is KAGVTQTPRYLIKTRGQQVTLSCSPISGHRSVSWYQQTPGQGLQFLFEYFSETQRNKGNFPGRFSGRQFSNSRSEMNVSTLELGDSALYLCASSLDVGLAGVKQYFGPGTRLTVL.

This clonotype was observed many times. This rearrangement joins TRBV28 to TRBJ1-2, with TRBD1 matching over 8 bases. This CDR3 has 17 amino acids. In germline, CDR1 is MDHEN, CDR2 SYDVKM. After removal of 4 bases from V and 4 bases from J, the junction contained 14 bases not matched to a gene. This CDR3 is CASSSTGGTISGYGYTF. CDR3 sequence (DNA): TGTGCCAGCAGTTCAACAGGGGGAACAATCTCCGGCTATGGCTACACCTTC.

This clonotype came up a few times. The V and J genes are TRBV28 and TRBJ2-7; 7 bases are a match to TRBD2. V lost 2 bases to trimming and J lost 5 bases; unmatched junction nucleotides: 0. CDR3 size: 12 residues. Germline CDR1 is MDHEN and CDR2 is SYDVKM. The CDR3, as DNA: TGTGCCAGCAGTTTACGGGAGGACGAGCAGTACTTC. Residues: CASSLREDEQYF.

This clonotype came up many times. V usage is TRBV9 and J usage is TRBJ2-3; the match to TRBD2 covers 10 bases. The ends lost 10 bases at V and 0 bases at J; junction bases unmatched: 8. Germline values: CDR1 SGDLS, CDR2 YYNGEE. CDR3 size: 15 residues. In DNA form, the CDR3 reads TGTGCCTCCACCAGCGGGAGGGCGAGCACAGATACGCAGTATTTT. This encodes CASTSGRASTDTQYF. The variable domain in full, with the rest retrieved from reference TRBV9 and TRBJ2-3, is DSGVTQTPKHLITATGQRVTLRCSPRSGDLSVYWYQQSLDQGLQFLIQYYNGEERAKGNILERFSAQQFPDLHSELNLSSLELGDSALYFCASTSGRASTDTQYFGPGTRLTVL.

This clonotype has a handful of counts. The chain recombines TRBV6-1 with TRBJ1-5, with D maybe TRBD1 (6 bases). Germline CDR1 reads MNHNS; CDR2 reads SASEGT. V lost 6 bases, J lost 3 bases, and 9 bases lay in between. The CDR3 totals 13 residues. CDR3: CASRGTTNQPQHF. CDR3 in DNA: TGTGCCAGCAGGGGGACAACCAATCAGCCCCAGCATTTT.

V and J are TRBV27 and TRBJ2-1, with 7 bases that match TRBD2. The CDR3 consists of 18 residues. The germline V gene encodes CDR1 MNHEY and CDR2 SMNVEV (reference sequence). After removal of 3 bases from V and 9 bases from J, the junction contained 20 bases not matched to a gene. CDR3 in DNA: TGTGCCAGCAGTTTCTCCTTTCTCGGGGGGAGCTTCGTCCGTGAGCAGTTCTTC. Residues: CASSFSFLGGSFVREQFF.

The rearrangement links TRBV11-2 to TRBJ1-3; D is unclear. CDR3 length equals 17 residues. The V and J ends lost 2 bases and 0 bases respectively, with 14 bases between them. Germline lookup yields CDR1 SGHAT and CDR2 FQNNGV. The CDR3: CASSLRPRRGSGNTIYF. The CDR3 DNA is TGTGCCAGCAGCTTAAGACCGCGCAGAGGCTCTGGAAACACCATATATTTT.

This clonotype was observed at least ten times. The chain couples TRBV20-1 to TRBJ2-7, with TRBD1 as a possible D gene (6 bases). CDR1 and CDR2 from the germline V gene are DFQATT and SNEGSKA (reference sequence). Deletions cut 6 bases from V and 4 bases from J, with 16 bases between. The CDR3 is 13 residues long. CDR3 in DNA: TGCAGTGCGCGGACAGTGCTGGGTTACGAGCAGTACTTC. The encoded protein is CSARTVLGYEQYF.

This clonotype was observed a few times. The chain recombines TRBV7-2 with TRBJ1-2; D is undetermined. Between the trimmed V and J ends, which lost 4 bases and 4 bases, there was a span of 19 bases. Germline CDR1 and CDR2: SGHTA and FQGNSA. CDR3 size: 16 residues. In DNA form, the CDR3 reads TGTGCCAGCAGCTCAGCCGGCATTACCGGGATCTATGGCTACACCTTC. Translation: CASSSAGITGIYGYTF. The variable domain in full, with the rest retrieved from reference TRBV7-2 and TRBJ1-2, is GAGVSQSPSNKVTEKGKDVELRCDPISGHTALYWYRQSLGQGLEFLIYFQGNSAPDKSGLPSDRFSAERTGGSVSTLTIQRTQQEDSAVYLCASSSAGITGIYGYTFGSGTRLTVV.

Here the CDR3 DNA reads TGTGCCAGCAGCACCTCAACTAGCGGAGGCCCTGGCAATGAGCAGTTCTTC. Translation gives CASSTSTSGGPGNEQFF. This chain joins TRBV12-3 or TRBV12-4 and TRBJ2-1; 8 positions agree with TRBD2. This CDR3 has 17 residues. Trimming took 6 bases from V and 6 from J; bases not matched to a gene: 16.

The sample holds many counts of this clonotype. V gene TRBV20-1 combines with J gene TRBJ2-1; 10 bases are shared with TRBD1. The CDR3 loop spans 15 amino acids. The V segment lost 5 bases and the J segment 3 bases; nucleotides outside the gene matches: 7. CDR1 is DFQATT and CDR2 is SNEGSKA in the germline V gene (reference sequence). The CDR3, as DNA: TGCAGTGCTGGATACCGGGACAGGGGCTACAATGAGCAGTTCTTC. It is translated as CSAGYRDRGYNEQFF.

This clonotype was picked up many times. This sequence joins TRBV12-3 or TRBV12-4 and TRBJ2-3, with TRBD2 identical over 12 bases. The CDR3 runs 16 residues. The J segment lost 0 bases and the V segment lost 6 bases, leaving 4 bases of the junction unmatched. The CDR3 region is CASRTSGSPSTDTQYF. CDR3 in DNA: TGTGCCAGCAGGACTAGCGGGAGCCCCAGCACAGATACGCAGTATTTT.